This is a list of T cell receptor beta chains from one sample in a study of blood T cell repertoires in COVID-19. Measured with immunoSEQ multiplex PCR; TCRdb has only the in-frame clones, and not every one. This table holds approximately 25,000 clones, 84% found once. Sequencing was done on a sample of peripheral blood. These receptors were taken from a woman older than 75 with acute or convalescent COVID-19. The CDR3 runs from the conserved cysteine through the conserved F or W. Each record gives: clone size, V gene, J gene, D gene, CDR3 DNA, CDR3 protein. The D gene is left open where the match is weak. Only some rows state a clone size, as once, few, many or a class for expanded clones.

.	TRBV24-1	TRBJ1-2	TRBD1	TGTGCCACCAGTTCTGACAGGGGGACGGCTGGCTACACCTTC	CATSSDRGTAGYTF
.	TRBV5-1	TRBJ2-2	TRBD2	TGCGCCAGCAGCCTGAATAGCGGGGGGGCCTTCGGGGAGCTGTTTTTT	CASSLNSGGAFGELFF
once	TRBV18	TRBJ1-3	.	TGTGCCAGCTCACTCTCAGGGGGAAACACCATATATTTT	CASSLSGGNTIYF
.	TRBV7-9	TRBJ2-7	TRBD1	TGTGCCAGCAGCCCCGCGGGCTGGGACAGGGACGAGCAGTACTTC	CASSPAGWDRDEQYF
.	TRBV7-8	TRBJ2-3	TRBD2	TGTGCCAGCAGCCTAGGACTAAGTAGCGGGAGGGCCATCGGCACAGATACGCAGTATTTT	CASSLGLSSGRAIGTDTQYF
.	TRBV18	TRBJ2-2	.	TGTGCCAGCTCACCGTGGCCCGGAGGGGGGGCGAACACCGGGGAGCTGTTTTTT	CASSPWPGGGANTGELFF
.	TRBV3-1/TRBV3-2	TRBJ2-1	TRBD1	TGTGCCAGCAGCCATGGGACAGGGGGATACAATGAGCAGTTCTTC	CASSHGTGGYNEQFF
.	TRBV7-2	TRBJ1-2	.	TGTGCCAGCAGCTCAGGGTTTTATGGCTACACCTTC	CASSSGFYGYTF
.	TRBV6-5	TRBJ1-3	.	TGTGCCAGCAACAATGGAAACACCATATATTTT	CASNNGNTIYF
.	TRBV7-9	TRBJ1-3	.	TGTGCCAGCAGCTTGGGCGAGGGTTTCGGTGGAAACACCATATATTTT	CASSLGEGFGGNTIYF
.	TRBV9	TRBJ2-3	.	TGTGCCAGCAGCGCCGAGCTAAAGTATACGCAGTATTTT	CASSAELKYTQYF
.	TRBV6-4	TRBJ2-7	TRBD2	TGTGCCAGCACCATGGGGGCCACGGGACTAGCGGGCAAGTCCTACGAGCAGTACTTC	CASTMGATGLAGKSYEQYF
.	TRBV7-7	TRBJ2-3	.	TGTGCTAGCAGCTTAATATTTACAGATACGCAGTATTTT	CASSLIFTDTQYF
.	TRBV6-2/TRBV6-3	TRBJ1-5	TRBD1	TGTGCCAGCAGTTACCTGACAGGGGGACTTAGCAATCAGCCCCAGCATTTT	CASSYLTGGLSNQPQHF
once	TRBV19	TRBJ1-2	.	TGTGCCAGTAGTACATGGGACATCCATGGCTACACCTTC	CASSTWDIHGYTF
.	TRBV3-1/TRBV3-2	TRBJ1-6	.	TGTGCCAGCAGCGGAGACCGTTACCTCCACTTT	CASSGDRYLHF
.	TRBV3-1/TRBV3-2	TRBJ2-5	TRBD2	TGTGCCAGCAGCCTTCTTAGCGGGAGTAAGGAGACCCAGTACTTC	CASSLLSGSKETQYF
.	TRBV18	TRBJ2-7	TRBD1	TGTGCCAGCTCGTTCGGGACAGGGTCCTACGAGCAGTACTTC	CASSFGTGSYEQYF
.	TRBV7-9	TRBJ2-7	TRBD1	TGTGCCAGCAGCCCCATGGGACAGCCTGACTACGAGCAGTACTTC	CASSPMGQPDYEQYF
.	TRBV30	TRBJ1-6	.	TGTGCCTGGACCCCCCAGGATTATAATTCACCCCTCCACTTT	CAWTPQDYNSPLHF
.	TRBV5-4	TRBJ2-3	TRBD2	TGTGCCAGCATGGAAGGACTAGCGGGCACAGATACGCAGTATTTT	CASMEGLAGTDTQYF
.	TRBV6-5	TRBJ2-1	TRBD2	TGTGCCAGCCACGGCCGATTAGCGGGAAACAATGAGCAGTTCTTC	CASHGRLAGNNEQFF
.	TRBV24-1	TRBJ2-1	.	TGTGCCACCAGTGAACCCGGGAGCTCCTACAATGAGCAGTTCTTC	CATSEPGSSYNEQFF
.	TRBV7-2	TRBJ2-7	TRBD1	TGTGCCAGCAGCGCAAGACAGGGGGCAGGGGAGCAGTACTTC	CASSARQGAGEQYF
.	TRBV27	TRBJ2-7	.	TGTGCCAGCAGTTTATCTGGCGGCTACGAGCAGTACTTC	CASSLSGGYEQYF
.	TRBV3-1/TRBV3-2	TRBJ1-3	.	TGTGCCAGCAGCCAAGTAGTCTTGCCTGGAAACACCATATATTTT	CASSQVVLPGNTIYF
.	TRBV7-3	TRBJ2-6	.	TGTGCCAGCAGCCCCGGACAGAGGGGTACCTCTGGGGCCAACGTCCTGACTTTC	CASSPGQRGTSGANVLTF
.	TRBV7-8	TRBJ2-1	TRBD1	TGTGCCAGCAGCCATGGGACAGCCTTAGGGCAGTTCTTC	CASSHGTALGQFF
.	TRBV5-4	TRBJ2-1	.	TGTGCCAGCAGCCCCGGGGTAGCGGAATACAATGAGCAGTTCTTC	CASSPGVAEYNEQFF
.	TRBV2	TRBJ1-6	.	TGTGCCAGCAGTGAGTGGGGAGGAAATAATTCACCCCTCCACTTT	CASSEWGGNNSPLHF
.	TRBV2	TRBJ1-1	.	TGTGCCAGCACCTCCGAGGCCGGAAACACTGAAGCTTTCTTT	CASTSEAGNTEAFF
.	TRBV28	TRBJ1-1	TRBD1	TGTGCCAGCAGTTTTAGGACAGGGCCGAACACTGAAGCTTTCTTT	CASSFRTGPNTEAFF
.	TRBV28	TRBJ1-6	.	TGTGCCAGCACCCCGTTGTCGGGCAGGGGTAGCTCCTATAATTCACCCCTCCACTTT	CASTPLSGRGSSYNSPLHF
.	TRBV6-5	TRBJ1-1	.	TGTGCCAGCAATGGGAGGGGCCGTACTGAAGCTTTCTTT	CASNGRGRTEAFF
.	TRBV6-2/TRBV6-3	TRBJ2-1	.	TGTGCCAGCAGCGCCCTTGGGGTAGCGGCCAATGAGCAGTTCTTC	CASSALGVAANEQFF
.	TRBV6-2/TRBV6-3	TRBJ2-1	.	TGTGCCAGCAGTCCACTAGTTGGGCAGTTCTTC	CASSPLVGQFF
.	TRBV2	TRBJ2-5	.	TGTGCCAGCAGGGCGCAGGGGAACCAAGAGACCCAGTACTTC	CASRAQGNQETQYF
.	TRBV9	TRBJ1-3	.	TGTGCCAGCAGCGTGACAGACTCTGGAAACACCATATATTTT	CASSVTDSGNTIYF
.	TRBV7-2	TRBJ1-1	.	TGTGCCAGCAGCTCCAGGGGACAAGGGAACACTGAAGCTTTCTTT	CASSSRGQGNTEAFF